This passage covers 17 T cell receptor beta chains from one sample sequenced in a study of vaccination effects on CD4 cells after COVID-19 (dated by TCRdb to between 2021 and 2022). These receptors are not linked to any known antigen. After approximately eleven days of culture, CD4+ T cells were isolated with the EasySep CD4+ T cell isolation kit. Library creation used the immunoSEQ multiplex PCR assay. TCRdb provides this immuneACCESS table in a form limited to in-frame rearrangements. Some clones are lacking; in checked studies, under half of them reflect an unresolved V gene, and why the rest are absent is not known. This sample comprises approximately 45,000 clones, around 76% of them detected only once. Just over 8.5% of the sample is held by the ten biggest clonotypes. Sequenced material: CD4+ T cells from PBMCs cultured without peptide, taken before COVID-19 vaccination. The source of these receptors is a human donor who had a prior SARS-CoV-2 infection.

V usage is TRBV18 and J usage is TRBJ1-3; TRBD1 is a possible D gene (6 bases). Germline V gene sequence: CDR1 KGHSH, CDR2 LQKENI. The CDR3 spans 14 residues. Trimming cost V 3 bases and J 4 bases, with 10 bases left between them. CDR3 loop: CASSPPQGGNTIYF. Here the CDR3 DNA reads TGTGCCAGCTCACCCCCACAGGGAGGAAACACCATATATTTT.

The chain recombines TRBV21-1 with TRBJ1-2. TRBV21-1 is described as a pseudogene. This CDR3 has 18 amino acids. The CDR3 reads CASPGEARGSLKNYGYTF. CDR3 bases: TGTGCCAGCCCTGGTGAGGCTCGTGGTTCCCTTAAAAACTATGGCTACACCTTC.

The chain joins TRBV7-8 to TRBJ1-3, with 8 bases fitting TRBD1. This CDR3 has 14 amino acids. Germline CDR1 is SGHVS and CDR2 is FQNEAQ. The junction had 3 bases not matched to a gene; V was cut back by 8 bases and J by 0 bases. The CDR3 loop is CASGQGNSGNTIYF. The CDR3, as DNA: TGTGCCAGCGGACAGGGTAACTCTGGAAACACCATATATTTT.

V usage is TRBV18 and J usage is TRBJ1-2; no firm D call. The length of the CDR3 is 13 residues. Germline V gene data show CDR1 as KGHSH and CDR2 as LQKENI. The V end lost 2 bases, the J end lost 3 bases, and 7 bases lay between the germline ends. This CDR3 is CASSPKADYGYTF. The CDR3 region has the DNA TGTGCCAGCTCACCAAAGGCTGACTATGGCTACACCTTC.

Only a few counts were recorded for this clone. This sequence joins TRBV4-2 and TRBJ2-1, with D tentatively TRBD1 or TRBD2 (5 bases each). The CDR3 length is 19 residues. From germline, CDR1 is LGHNA and CDR2 YNFKEQ. Between the trimmed V and J ends, which lost 0 bases and 6 bases, there was a span of 24 bases. The CDR3 DNA is TGTGCCAGCAGCCAAGATAAACTTCGTGGGGACCCGCGAGGCAATGAGCAGTTCTTC. Amino acid sequence: CASSQDKLRGDPRGNEQFF.

This rearrangement joins TRBV25-1 to TRBJ2-6; D not certain. This CDR3 comprises 16 residues. With 8 bases removed from V and 1 base from J, the gap between germline ends came to 15 bases. CDR1 and CDR2 from the germline V gene are MGHDK and SYGVNS. The CDR3 loop reads CASASFVPSGANVLTF. DNA for the CDR3: TGTGCCAGCGCCTCCTTCGTCCCATCTGGGGCCAACGTCCTGACTTTC.

V is TRBV5-4 and J is TRBJ1-1, with 11 nucleotides matching TRBD1. Germline loops: CDR1 SGHNT, CDR2 YYREEE (reference sequence). The CDR3 loop spans 16 amino acids. J gave up 1 base and V 4 bases, and 6 bases lay outside the gene matches. The CDR3 sequence: CASSKGQGVQNTEAFF. The CDR3 DNA is TGTGCCAGCAGCAAGGGACAGGGGGTGCAGAACACTGAAGCTTTCTTT.

V is TRBV13 and J is TRBJ1-1; D is possibly TRBD1 (5 bases). Between the trimmed V and J ends, which lost 6 bases and 1 base, there was a span of 9 bases. The germline gives CDR1 PRHDT, CDR2 FYEKMQ (reference sequence). This CDR3 spans 13 amino acids. In DNA, the CDR3 is TGTGCCAGCAGATCGGACAAGAACACTGAAGCTTTCTTT. Translated: CASRSDKNTEAFF.

The chain uses TRBV30 and TRBJ1-4, with unresolved D. The germline gives CDR1 GTSNPN, CDR2 SVGIG (reference sequence). The CDR3 length is 16 residues. Between the trimmed V and J ends, which lost 2 bases and 11 bases, there was a span of 24 bases. The CDR3 region has the DNA TGTGCCTGGAGTCGAGCTGGAGGGTTAGCGTATTGGAAACTGTTTTTT. It yields the protein CAWSRAGGLAYWKLFF.

The rearrangement uses TRBV9 and TRBJ2-3, with 7 bases that match TRBD2. After removal of 3 bases from V and 6 bases from J, the junction contained 16 bases not matched to a gene. The CDR3 extends over 17 amino acids. Germline values: CDR1 SGDLS, CDR2 YYNGEE. CDR3 in DNA: TGTGCCAGCAGCGGAGGGCTTCAGCGGGGCCTGGGGGATACGCAGTATTTT. Translating gives CASSGGLQRGLGDTQYF.

The chain has TRBV4-2 and TRBJ2-1, with no clear D. V gave up 1 base and J gave up 10 bases, with 14 bases separating them. Germline V gene data show CDR1 as LGHNA and CDR2 as YNFKEQ. The CDR3 extends over 14 amino acids. DNA for the CDR3: TGTGCCAGCAGCCAAGGTAGTGAGCTTGCCGAGCAGTTCTTC. This encodes CASSQGSELAEQFF.

This chain uses TRBV2 with TRBJ2-2; 10 positions match TRBD1. Germline assignment: CDR1 SNHLY and CDR2 FYNNEI. Unmatched junction bases numbered 8, after V lost 10 bases and J lost 9 bases. The length of the CDR3 is 13 residues. The CDR3 loop reads CANGRDRGRELFF. The CDR3 DNA follows: TGTGCCAACGGGCGGGACAGGGGCCGGGAGCTGTTTTTT.

The gene calls are TRBV10-3 and TRBJ2-5; no reliable D call. The length of the CDR3 is 15 residues. V shed 0 bases and J shed 3 bases, with 11 bases lying between them. Germline V gives CDR1 ENHRY, CDR2 SYGVKD. This CDR3 reads CAISESGKRKETQYF. The CDR3, as DNA: TGTGCCATCAGTGAGTCGGGTAAAAGAAAAGAGACCCAGTACTTC.

By frequency in the sample, this clone is medium-sized. The V gene is TRBV7-3, the J gene TRBJ1-1; D remains ambiguous. The CDR3 totals 12 residues. With 5 bases removed from V and 7 bases from J, the gap between germline ends came to 11 bases. Germline-derived CDR1 and CDR2 are SGHTA and FQGTGA. The CDR3 is CASSLDGLEAFF. The CDR3 bases are TGTGCCAGCAGCCTGGACGGCCTTGAAGCTTTCTTT.

This chain joins TRBV19 and TRBJ1-5, with D maybe TRBD1 (5 bases). V gave up 3 bases and J gave up 2 bases, with 11 bases separating them. The CDR3 totals 15 residues. In germline, CDR1 is LNHDA, CDR2 SQIVND (reference sequence). CDR3 region: CASSIRTPGNQPQHF. The CDR3 nucleotides read TGTGCCAGTAGTATCCGGACACCAGGCAATCAGCCCCAGCATTTT. The variable domain in full, completed from reference TRBV19 and TRBJ1-5, reads DGGITQSPKYLFRKEGQNVTLSCEQNLNHDAMYWYRQDPGQGLRLIYYSQIVNDFQKGDIAEGYSVSREKKESFPLTVTSAQKNPTAFYLCASSIRTPGNQPQHFGDGTRLSIL.

This chain uses TRBV9 with TRBJ1-3; D remains unclear. This CDR3 is built from 16 residues. Trimming left V 0 bases short and J 1 base short, with 11 bases between. CDR1 is SGDLS, CDR2 YYNGEE, per germline. CDR3 DNA: TGTGCCAGCAGCGTAGGCGGACGGACTTCTGGAAACACCATATATTTT. It codes for CASSVGGRTSGNTIYF.

The chain uses TRBV2 and TRBJ2-7, with 15 bases matching TRBD2. J lost 7 bases, V lost 4 bases, and 8 bases had no gene match. The CDR3 totals 16 residues. Germline-derived CDR1 and CDR2 are SNHLY and FYNNEI. The DNA of the CDR3 is TGTGCCAGCAGTGGACGGACTAGCGGGGGGGTAGAAGAGCAGTACTTC. Residues: CASSGRTSGGVEEQYF. The full variable domain, with the rest looked up from reference TRBV2 and TRBJ2-7, is EPEVTQTPSHQVTQMGQEVILRCVPISNHLYFYWYRQILGQKVEFLVSFYNNEISEKSEIFDDQFSVERPDGSNFTLKIRSTKLEDSAMYFCASSGRTSGGVEEQYFGPGTRLTVT.